These 15 T cell receptor beta chains share one sample of origin, sequenced in a study of tumor-infiltrating lymphocytes in primary liver carcinoma. Germline DNA was also extracted, and blood RNA was taken from unsorted whole blood. The authors made TCR beta cDNA from around 500 ng total RNA with a constant-region primer. Libraries covering TCR beta were generated through three nested multiplex PCR rounds (using a slightly modified ARM-PCR). Investigators reported that the first two PCR rounds, at around 9 cycles each, used TRBV1-TRBV30 forward primers with a C-beta reverse primer. TCRdb re-derived calls from the multiplex PCR reads in MiXCR, one entry per CDR3 protein. The table has 300,000 to 350,000 distinct CDR3 sequences, approximately 65% seen once; the top ten hold roughly 6.5%. The source material was peripheral blood. The receptors stem from a man in his forties with primary liver carcinoma and hepatitis B virus infection.

This clonotype has a single count. V usage is TRBV29-1 and J usage is TRBJ2-7, with D uncertain. Trimming stripped 8 bases from V and 7 bases from J, with 24 bases between. Looked up from germline, CDR1 is SQVTM and CDR2 is ANQGSEA. This CDR3 spans 14 amino acids. CDR3 DNA sequence: TGCAGCTTTACCCTCGGATCTTCCCAAGGGGAGCAGTACTTC. This gives the protein CSFTLGSSQGEQYF.

Regarding this clonotype: One end of the junction is discordant with germline, which a read error may explain. The V call is TRBV29-1, the J call TRBJ2-6, with 9 bases lining up with TRBD2. Per the germline V gene, CDR1 is SQVTM and CDR2 is ANQGSEA. The CDR3 contains 17 residues. The CDR3 is CNVERAREGPGANVLTF. The CDR3 DNA is TGCAACGTTGAAAGGGCGCGGGAGGGACCTGGGGCCAACGTCCTGACTTTC.

Details on this clonotype: Possible read error: a much larger clone is one base away. The CDR3 coding sequence is TGTGCCAGCAGATCTGCCCAAATCGGAATAGCGGGAGGGGGCTCCTACAATGAGCAGTTCTTC. Translation gives CASRSAQIGIAGGGSYNEQFF. The rearrangement joins TRBV6-1 to TRBJ2-1; 11 bases align to TRBD2. This CDR3 contains 21 residues. J gave up 0 bases and V 6 bases, and 19 bases lay outside the gene matches. The germline gives CDR1 MNHNS, CDR2 SASEGT.

V usage is TRBV24-1 and J usage is TRBJ1-2; no definite D call. Trimming took 2 bases from V and 4 from J, leaving 7 bases between them. Germline V gives CDR1 KGHDR, CDR2 SFDVKD. The length of the CDR3 is 13 residues. This CDR3 is CATSDSQAYGYTF. The DNA for the CDR3 is TGTGCCACCAGTGATTCTCAGGCCTATGGCTACACCTTC.

The genes are TRBV18 and TRBJ1-6; the D is unclear. CDR1 is KGHSH and CDR2 is LQKENI in the germline V gene. CDR3 length equals 13 residues. Trimming stripped 3 bases from V and 8 bases from J, with 8 bases between. This CDR3 reads CASSPEWDSPLHF. Written as DNA, the CDR3 is TGTGCCAGCTCACCGGAGTGGGATTCACCCCTCCACTTT. The whole variable domain, remainder taken from reference TRBV18 and TRBJ1-6, is NAGVMQNPRHLVRRRGQEARLRCSPMKGHSHVYWYRQLPEEGLKFMVYLQKENIIDESGMPKERFSAEFPKEGPSILRIQQVVRGDSAAYFCASSPEWDSPLHFGNGTRLTVT.

At least ten counts were recorded for this clonotype. The chain carries TRBV6-1 and TRBJ1-2, with D possibly being TRBD1 (6 bases). V gave up 10 bases and J gave up 5 bases, with 17 bases separating them. The CDR3 covers 13 residues. The V gene's germline CDR1 is MNHNS and CDR2 SASEGT. The CDR3 DNA follows: TGTGCCATTTCCCGGGACACCGGTTATGGCTACACCTTC. It translates to CAISRDTGYGYTF.

Remarks on this clonotype: Mismatch with germline at one junction end may stem from a read error. The chain combines TRBV25-1 with TRBJ2-1, with a tentative D call TRBD2 (6 bases). The germline V gene has CDR1 MGHDK and CDR2 SYGVNS. The CDR3 consists of 18 residues. For the CDR3, the DNA is TGTGTCAGCAGCGCCATGGGGTTAGCGGTTCCCTCCTACAATGAGCAGTTCTTC. Amino acids: CVSSAMGLAVPSYNEQFF.

Note on this clonotype: This sequence may be a read error, since a much larger clone differs from it by one base. The CDR3 does not close with the conserved phenylalanine or tryptophan, likely indicating a read error. The rearrangement links TRBV7-9 to TRBJ2-7, with 7 positions matching TRBD2. Germline loops: CDR1 SEHNR, CDR2 FQNEAQ (reference sequence). The CDR3 is made up of 14 amino acids. Trimming cost V 5 bases and J 6 bases; bases outside gene matches: 10. CDR3 sequence: CASSPTEGGGEQYL. CDR3 nucleotides: TGTGCCAGCAGCCCGACTGAAGGCGGGGGCGAGCAGTACCTC.

This clonotype occurred once. A much larger clone differs by one base, so this may be a read error. The conserved closing phenylalanine or tryptophan is absent in this CDR3, likely reflecting a read error. The chain is built from TRBV29-1 and TRBJ2-2, with 9 bases that match TRBD1. The germline V gene encodes CDR1 SQVTM and CDR2 ANQGSEA. Unmatched junction bases numbered 3, after V lost 6 bases and J lost 4 bases. This CDR3 comprises 13 residues. The CDR3 here is CSVGQGFTGELFS. The DNA of the CDR3 is TGCAGCGTCGGACAGGGGTTCACCGGGGAGCTGTTTTCT.

The chain recombines TRBV6-1 with TRBJ1-2; 7 bases map to TRBD1. Germline assignment: CDR1 MNHNS and CDR2 SASEGT. The CDR3 loop spans 14 amino acids. The ends lost 4 bases at V and 4 bases at J; junction bases unmatched: 6. Written as DNA, the CDR3 is TGTGCCAGCAGTGCGGGACAGTGGGGCTATGGCTACACCTTC. Its protein product is CASSAGQWGYGYTF.

The genes are TRBV6-5 and TRBJ2-3, with 7 nucleotides matching TRBD2. Germline V gene sequence: CDR1 MNHEY, CDR2 SVGAGI. Germline trimming cut 0 bases from V and 3 bases from J; bases unmatched to any gene: 3. This CDR3 has 15 amino acids. The CDR3 sequence: CASSYSLASTDTQYF. For the CDR3, the DNA is TGTGCCAGCAGTTACTCACTAGCGAGTACAGATACGCAGTATTTT.

Concerning this clonotype itself: An end of the junction differs from the germline gene, which may be a read error. The V gene is TRBV5-1, the J gene TRBJ2-1, with 9 bases matching TRBD2. The CDR3 contains 15 residues. The germline CDR1 and CDR2 sequences are SGHRS and YFSETQ. The CDR3 protein is CAGSFGTSNYNEQFF. CDR3 in DNA: TGCGCCGGCAGCTTTGGGACTAGCAACTACAATGAGCAGTTCTTC. The complete variable domain, with remaining parts taken from reference TRBV5-1 and TRBJ2-1, reads KAGVTQTPRYLIKTRGQQVTLSCSPISGHRSVSWYQQTPGQGLQFLFEYFSETQRNKGNFPGRFSGRQFSNSRSEMNVSTLELGDSALYLCAGSFGTSNYNEQFFGPGTRLTVL.

This clonotype appeared a single time. Compared with germline, one end of the junction differs, possibly owing to a read error. The chain has TRBV11-2 and TRBJ2-7, with 16 bases that match TRBD2. CDR3 size: 19 residues. Germline-derived CDR1 and CDR2 are SGHAT and FQNNGV. The CDR3: CAGSPGGTSGRALSYEQYF. The CDR3 DNA follows: TGTGCCGGCAGCCCCGGTGGGACTAGCGGGAGGGCCTTGTCCTACGAGCAGTACTTC.

This clonotype was counted ten times or more. This sequence joins TRBV6-2 or TRBV6-3 and TRBJ2-3; 10 positions agree with TRBD2. The germline CDR1 and CDR2 sequences are MNHEY and SVGEGT. Losses at the gene ends were 6 bases for V and 4 bases for J; bases not matched to a gene: 4. This CDR3 is 14 amino acids long. The CDR3 DNA reads TGTGCCAGCAGGCCCAGCGGGAGGGCAGATACGCAGTATTTT. Encoded protein: CASRPSGRADTQYF.

To note about this clonotype: At one end, the junction sequence differs from germline, possibly due to a read error. This sequence joins TRBV10-1 and TRBJ1-6; tentative D call: TRBD1 (6 bases). This CDR3 has 13 residues. Looked up from germline, CDR1 is WNHNN and CDR2 is SYGVQD (reference sequence). This CDR3 reads CANSSGDNSPLRF. Here the CDR3 DNA reads TGCGCCAACAGTTCAGGGGATAATTCACCCCTCCGCTTT.